The present TCR beta chain was sequenced within a study of OX40 agonist ivuxolimab in advanced cancers. Study as a whole: Patients got intravenous ivuxolimab at 0.01 to 10 mg/kg every 2 weeks. Findings of the study overall: Blood T cells, both CD4+ and CD8+, expanded clonally by week 6 at 0.1 to 3.0 mg/kg. The 0.1-3.0 mg/kg partial responders had among the lowest clonal expansion. More expanded clones were seen, on average, in CD8+ T cells than in CD4+.

Concerning this clone itself: Antigen unknown.

Germline assignment: CDR1 LNHDA and CDR2 SQIVND (reference sequence). The CDR3 loop spans 14 amino acids. Germline trimming cut 5 bases from V and 6 bases from J; bases unmatched to any gene: 5. Clones were read by immunoSEQ multiplex PCR, and TCRdb kept only the in-frame ones, dropping some. This sample has tens of thousands of clones; approximately 89% occur once, and the top ten carry around 24%. The J gene is TRBJ2-7, the V gene TRBV19; 12 bases line up with TRBD1. This specimen was CD4+ or CD8+ T cells sorted from blood, taken in a trial of the OX40 agonist ivuxolimab. The receptor was isolated from an adult with an advanced solid tumor such as melanoma, head and neck, liver or kidney cancer. In DNA form, the CDR3 reads TGTGCCAGTAGTTGGGGACAGGGGGCGACCGAGCAGTACTTC. Protein: CASSWGQGATEQYF.